Listed below are T cell receptor beta chains from one sample, sequenced in a study of blood T cells in healthy people across ages. Using its own MiXCR run on the 5' RACE reads, TCRdb lists one record per CDR3 protein. In the table there are 1.5 million to 2 million distinct CDR3 sequences, 25% to 30% of which are singletons. Sequenced sample: blood. The receptors originated from a woman in her thirties in good health. Each CDR3 is given with its conserved first and last residue. Fields, in order: V gene, clone size, J gene, D gene, CDR3 DNA, CDR3 protein. A D gene is named only where the DNA matches it firmly. The size of a clone is reported for some rows only, either as once, few or many, or as a class for expanded clones.

v_call: TRBV20-1; clone_size: few; j_call: TRBJ1-1; d_call: TRBD1; cdr3_nt: TGCAGTGCTAGAAGGACAGGGCGGGGGACTGAAGCTTTCTTT; cdr3_aa: CSARRTGRGTEAFF
v_call: TRBV7-2; clone_size: .; j_call: TRBJ2-3; d_call: .; cdr3_nt: TGTGCCAGCAGCCCAAGGGCTGGCGGGGTCACAGATACGCAGTATTTT; cdr3_aa: CASSPRAGGVTDTQYF
v_call: TRBV12-3/TRBV12-4; clone_size: few; j_call: TRBJ2-5; d_call: TRBD2; cdr3_nt: TGTGCCAGCAGTTTAACAGGCCGCAGCGGGAGAGAGACCCAGTACTTC; cdr3_aa: CASSLTGRSGRETQYF
v_call: TRBV24-1; clone_size: .; j_call: TRBJ2-5; d_call: .; cdr3_nt: TGTGCCACCAGTGGGAAGGCCATATGTAATTACCAAGAGACCCAGTACTTC; cdr3_aa: CATSGKAICNYQETQYF
v_call: TRBV9; clone_size: few; j_call: TRBJ1-1; d_call: .; cdr3_nt: TGTGCCAGCAGATCTGGACCTCGGACTGAAGCTTTCTTT; cdr3_aa: CASRSGPRTEAFF
v_call: TRBV6-5; clone_size: many; j_call: TRBJ1-2; d_call: .; cdr3_nt: TGTGCCAGCAGTTACACCCGGACCGACTTCTATGGCTACACCTTC; cdr3_aa: CASSYTRTDFYGYTF
v_call: TRBV5-1; clone_size: many; j_call: TRBJ2-7; d_call: .; cdr3_nt: TGCGCCAGCAGCTTGGACAGGGACGGCGAGCAGTACTTC; cdr3_aa: CASSLDRDGEQYF
v_call: TRBV28; clone_size: .; j_call: TRBJ1-1; d_call: TRBD1; cdr3_nt: TGTGCCAGCACGACAATTGGGACAGGGGTTCCTGAAGCTTTCTTT; cdr3_aa: CASTTIGTGVPEAFF
v_call: TRBV11-2; clone_size: many; j_call: TRBJ2-7; d_call: .; cdr3_nt: TGTGCCAGCAGCTTAGACCTGGACAGCTCCGAGCAGTACTTC; cdr3_aa: CASSLDLDSSEQYF
v_call: TRBV18; clone_size: .; j_call: TRBJ1-1; d_call: TRBD1; cdr3_nt: TGTGCCAGTTTCCTAGGGACAGGTAACACTGAAGCTTTCTTT; cdr3_aa: CASFLGTGNTEAFF
v_call: TRBV27; clone_size: many; j_call: TRBJ2-7; d_call: TRBD1; cdr3_nt: TGTGCCAGCAGCTCAGGGGGCAGCTTGTCCTACGAGCAGTACTTC; cdr3_aa: CASSSGGSLSYEQYF
v_call: TRBV12-3/TRBV12-4; clone_size: .; j_call: TRBJ1-1; d_call: .; cdr3_nt: TGTGCCAGCAGTTTTCAGGGAGGGGACACTGAAGCTTTCTTT; cdr3_aa: CASSFQGGDTEAFF
v_call: TRBV6-1; clone_size: few; j_call: TRBJ1-4; d_call: .; cdr3_nt: TGTGCCAGCAGTGATACCGGGACCCGGGGGGAAAAACTGTTTTTT; cdr3_aa: CASSDTGTRGEKLFF
v_call: TRBV6-1; clone_size: many; j_call: TRBJ2-7; d_call: .; cdr3_nt: TGTGCCAGCGGAAGAGGGTGGGCCTACGAGCAGTACTTC; cdr3_aa: CASGRGWAYEQYF
v_call: TRBV27; clone_size: many; j_call: TRBJ2-7; d_call: TRBD1; cdr3_nt: TGTGCCAGCAGTTTATTGGCACAACCGGGACAGGGGAGTGAGCAGTACTTC; cdr3_aa: CASSLLAQPGQGSEQYF
v_call: TRBV18; clone_size: .; j_call: TRBJ1-1; d_call: .; cdr3_nt: TGTGCCAGCTCACCTAGTCCAGGTGAAGCTTTCTTT; cdr3_aa: CASSPSPGEAFF
v_call: TRBV9; clone_size: .; j_call: TRBJ2-4; d_call: .; cdr3_nt: TGTGCCAGCAGTGACGCTAGCAGCAAAAGCATTCAGTACTTC; cdr3_aa: CASSDASSKSIQYF
v_call: TRBV20-1; clone_size: .; j_call: TRBJ2-4; d_call: TRBD1; cdr3_nt: TGCAGTGCTAGAGAACTGGACAGGGGAGGAATCCGCGTGCAGTACTTC; cdr3_aa: CSARELDRGGIRVQYF